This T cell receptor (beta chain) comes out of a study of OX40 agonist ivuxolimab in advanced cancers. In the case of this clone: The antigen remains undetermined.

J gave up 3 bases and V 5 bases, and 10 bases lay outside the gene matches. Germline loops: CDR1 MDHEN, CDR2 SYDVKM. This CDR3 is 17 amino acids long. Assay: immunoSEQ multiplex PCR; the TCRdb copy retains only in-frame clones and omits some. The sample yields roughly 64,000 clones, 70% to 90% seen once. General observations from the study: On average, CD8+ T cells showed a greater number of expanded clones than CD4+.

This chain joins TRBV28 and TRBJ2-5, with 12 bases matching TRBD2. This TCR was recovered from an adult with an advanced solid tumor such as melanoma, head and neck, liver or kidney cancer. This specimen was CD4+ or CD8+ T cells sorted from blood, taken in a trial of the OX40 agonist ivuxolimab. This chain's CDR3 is CASSPASGGGSEETQYF. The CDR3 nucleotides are TGTGCCAGCAGTCCGGCTAGCGGGGGGGGGTCTGAAGAGACCCAGTACTTC.